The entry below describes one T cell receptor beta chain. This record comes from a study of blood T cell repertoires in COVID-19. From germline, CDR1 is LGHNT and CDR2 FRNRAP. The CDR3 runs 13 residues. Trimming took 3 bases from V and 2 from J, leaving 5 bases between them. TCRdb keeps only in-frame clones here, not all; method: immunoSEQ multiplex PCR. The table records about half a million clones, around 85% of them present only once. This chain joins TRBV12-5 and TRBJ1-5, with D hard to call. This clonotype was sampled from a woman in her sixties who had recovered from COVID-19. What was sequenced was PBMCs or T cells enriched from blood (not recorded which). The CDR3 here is CASGFNGNQPQHF. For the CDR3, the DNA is TGTGCTAGTGGTTTTAATGGCAATCAGCCCCAGCATTTT.